This T cell receptor beta chain came from a study of T cells in women clearing cervical HPV infection. Study observations and caveats: CIN3+ cases had significantly higher TCR repertoire richness than controls, but evenness did not differ. Unknown T-cell numbers per sample may underlie the richness differences.

Sequenced by immunoSEQ multiplex PCR; TCRdb stores in-frame clones only, minus some. The repertoire shows about 35,000 clones; the top ten hold less than 2%. With regard to this clone: The antigen is undetermined.

The sequence was obtained from a woman between 18 and 70 years old with a cervical HPV16 infection that either progressed to CIN3+ or cleared (not recorded which). Material for sequencing was blood buffy coat.

CDR3 region: CSARDRRTGGTNTIYF. Partial CDR3 DNA: TGCAGTGCTAGAGATCGAAGGACAGGGGGCACAAACACC. The chain links TRBV20-1 to TRBJ1-3, with 11 bases matching TRBD1. The CDR3 extends 3 residues past the end of the read, so its final part is completed from the germline J gene. J lost 6 bases, V lost 0 bases, and 7 bases had no gene match. This CDR3 is built from 16 residues. Germline CDR1 DFQATT, CDR2 SNEGSKA (reference sequence).